The present T cell receptor beta chain was sequenced within a study of blood T cell repertoires in COVID-19. Study summary: Acute and convalescent COVID-19 specimens originated in the United States, Italy and Spain. PBMCs, B-cell-depleted T cells, or T cells provided the cDNA or gDNA that made up the material.

Repertoires were generated with immunoSEQ multiplex PCR, while TCRdb's copy carries only in-frame clones and drops some. The repertoire holds 200,000 to 250,000 clones, with 84% as singletons. Trimming removed 0 bases at V and 4 bases at J, with 12 bases between. CDR1 LNHNV and CDR2 YYDKDF come from the germline V gene (reference sequence). The CDR3 is 16 residues long. Sequenced sample: peripheral blood. The chain employs TRBV15 and TRBJ1-4; no reliable D call. The TCR was taken from a woman aged 45-59 years with active or convalescent COVID-19. The CDR3 DNA is TGTGCCACCAGCAGAGATGCAGGTGGTCTTAATGAAAAACTGTTTTTT. Protein: CATSRDAGGLNEKLFF.